This TCR beta chain was identified in a study of blood T cell repertoires in COVID-19. The overall study: Material from acute and convalescent COVID-19 was sourced from the United States, Italy and Spain. PBMCs, B-cell-depleted T cells, or T cells were the source of the cDNA or gDNA that made up the material.

Germline loops: CDR1 SEHNR, CDR2 FQNEAQ (reference sequence). The CDR3 contains 14 residues. Losses at the gene ends were 3 bases for V and 7 bases for J; bases not matched to a gene: 3. Authors' methods: For nucleated cells, counts were estimated from reference gene primer amplification. Data came from immunoSEQ multiplex PCR; TCRdb stores just in-frame clones and leaves some out. V and J calls and clone size are as listed in that table; D and trimming were resolved from the DNA. This table holds roughly 140,000 clones, 84% found once. The genes are TRBV7-9 and TRBJ1-5; TRBD1 matches 10 bases. This receptor was obtained from a woman older than 75 in a cohort sampled during active or convalescent COVID-19. Sequencing was done on a sample of peripheral blood. The DNA of the CDR3 is TGTGCCAGCAGCTTGGACAGGGGGGGCCAGCCCCAGCATTTT. Translating it yields CASSLDRGGQPQHF.